Shown below are 16 T cell receptor beta chains from a single sample sequenced in a study of blood T cell repertoires in COVID-19. Produced via immunoSEQ multiplex PCR; TCRdb's table is partial and in-frame only. This sample has approximately 300,000 clones, with more than 70% found just once. Sample: peripheral blood. These receptors were taken from a woman between 45 and 65 years old with acute or convalescent COVID-19.

The chain recombines TRBV15 with TRBJ1-3, with TRBD1 matching 12 bases. V lost 0 bases to trimming and J lost 7 bases; unmatched junction nucleotides: 1. The germline V gene has CDR1 LNHNV and CDR2 YYDKDF (reference sequence). The CDR3 contains 15 residues. Here the CDR3 DNA reads TGTGCCACCAGCAGAGAGGGACAGGGGGCCAACACCATATATTTT. Protein: CATSREGQGANTIYF.

The gene calls are TRBV20-1 and TRBJ1-2; TRBD1 aligns across 8 bases. J lost 6 bases, V lost 3 bases, and 9 bases had no gene match. This CDR3 comprises 14 residues. Germline V gene data show CDR1 as DFQATT and CDR2 as SNEGSKA (reference sequence). Here the CDR3 DNA reads TGCAGTGCTAGTACGGGACAGGCAAAAGATGGCTACACCTTC. Translating gives CSASTGQAKDGYTF.

This rearrangement joins TRBV5-4 to TRBJ1-6, with D perhaps matching TRBD1 (5 bases). Per germline, CDR1 SGHNT and CDR2 YYREEE (reference sequence). The CDR3 covers 15 residues. Trimming pared 1 base from V and 3 bases from J, leaving 8 bases between. The CDR3 DNA sequence: TGTGCCAGCAGCTTGCGACAGAACTATAATTCACCCCTCCACTTT. The encoded protein is CASSLRQNYNSPLHF. The full variable domain, rest sourced from reference TRBV5-4 and TRBJ1-6, is ETGVTQSPTHLIKTRGQQVTLRCSSQSGHNTVSWYQQALGQGPQFIFQYYREEENGRGNFPPRFSGLQFPNYSSELNVNALELDDSALYLCASSLRQNYNSPLHFGNGTRLTVT.

The chain links TRBV27 to TRBJ1-1; 8 nucleotides align to TRBD1. Germline CDR1 reads MNHEY; CDR2 reads SMNVEV (reference sequence). V lost 3 bases to trimming and J lost 5 bases; unmatched junction nucleotides: 2. CDR3 length: 13 residues. For the CDR3, the DNA is TGTGCCAGCAGTTTGACAGGGGAAACTGAAGCTTTCTTT. This translates into CASSLTGETEAFF.

The CDR3 DNA is TGTGCCAGCTCACCGGGACTTTCCAACACCGGGGAGCTGTTTTTT. This gives the protein CASSPGLSNTGELFF. V is TRBV18 and J is TRBJ2-2, with D tentatively TRBD2 (6 bases). V was pared by 3 bases and J by 2 bases, with 10 bases between. Germline CDR1 and CDR2: KGHSH and LQKENI. CDR3 length equals 15 residues.

The chain couples TRBV9 to TRBJ1-1, with TRBD1 matching over 11 bases. CDR3 size: 14 residues. The germline gives CDR1 SGDLS, CDR2 YYNGEE. The V segment lost 0 bases and the J segment 7 bases; nucleotides outside the gene matches: 2. CDR3 in amino acids: CASSVGDRGVEAFF. The CDR3 DNA reads TGTGCCAGCAGCGTAGGGGACAGGGGGGTTGAAGCTTTCTTT. Full variable domain (missing parts from reference TRBV9 and TRBJ1-1): DSGVTQTPKHLITATGQRVTLRCSPRSGDLSVYWYQQSLDQGLQFLIQYYNGEERAKGNILERFSAQQFPDLHSELNLSSLELGDSALYFCASSVGDRGVEAFFGQGTRLTVV.

V usage is TRBV27 and J usage is TRBJ2-3, with D perhaps matching TRBD1 (6 bases). The germline CDR1 and CDR2 sequences are MNHEY and SMNVEV (reference sequence). V was trimmed by 8 bases and J by 2 bases, leaving 11 bases between them. This CDR3 is 13 amino acids long. Here the CDR3 reads CASSQGATDTQYF. CDR3 nucleotides: TGTGCCAGCTCACAGGGTGCCACAGATACGCAGTATTTT.

The gene calls are TRBV19 and TRBJ2-7; 7 positions agree with TRBD1. In germline, CDR1 is LNHDA, CDR2 SQIVND (reference sequence). This CDR3 spans 18 amino acids. Trimming took 4 bases from V and 0 from J; bases not matched to a gene: 15. The CDR3 nucleotides are TGTGCCAGTAGTAACTCGACAGGGCTTACCCTCTACTCCTACGAGCAGTACGTC. Translated, it gives CASSNSTGLTLYSYEQYV.

This rearrangement joins TRBV18 to TRBJ1-1, with D perhaps matching TRBD1 (6 bases). The CDR3 runs 14 residues. V lost 3 bases and J lost 3, with 11 bases in between. The germline V gene encodes CDR1 KGHSH and CDR2 LQKENI. The CDR3 coding sequence is TGTGCCAGCTCACCCGACAGGACCTACACTGAAGCTTTCTTT. Its protein product is CASSPDRTYTEAFF.

J is TRBJ2-1 and V is TRBV7-2; 7 bases are a match to TRBD2. V was pared by 3 bases and J by 5 bases, with 1 base of the junction left unmatched. Germline V gene lookup returns CDR1 SGHTA and CDR2 FQGNSA. This CDR3 region has 13 residues. This CDR3 reads CASSFTSDNEQFF. CDR3 in DNA: TGTGCCAGCAGCTTCACTAGCGACAATGAGCAGTTCTTC.

The V gene is TRBV5-1, the J gene TRBJ1-2, with 9 positions matching TRBD1. The CDR3 loop spans 15 amino acids. Germline trimming cut 0 bases from V and 8 bases from J; bases unmatched to any gene: 8. Per the germline V gene, CDR1 is SGHRS and CDR2 is YFSETQ. In DNA form, the CDR3 reads TGCGCCAGCAGCTTGGCCCCACAGGGGGCAGGCGGCTACACCTTC. This encodes CASSLAPQGAGGYTF.

The chain carries TRBV10-3 and TRBJ1-2; 8 positions match TRBD1. J lost 8 bases, V lost 7 bases, and 9 bases had no gene match. Looked up from germline, CDR1 is ENHRY and CDR2 is SYGVKD. The CDR3 extends over 13 amino acids. CDR3 amino acids: CAIKQGATEGYTF. DNA for the CDR3: TGTGCCATCAAGCAGGGGGCTACTGAGGGCTACACCTTC.

The chain's CDR3 is CAWRGASWETQYF. In nucleotides, the CDR3 is TGTGCCTGGAGGGGGGCCAGTTGGGAGACCCAGTACTTC. The V gene is TRBV30, the J gene TRBJ2-5; possible D gene TRBD1, 6 bases. The V end lost 3 bases, the J end lost 5 bases, and 13 bases lay between the germline ends. The germline V gene encodes CDR1 GTSNPN and CDR2 SVGIG (reference sequence). The CDR3 runs to 13 residues. The full variable domain, with the rest looked up from reference TRBV30 and TRBJ2-5, is SQTIHQWPATLVQPVGSPLSLECTVEGTSNPNLYWYRQAAGRGLQLLFYSVGIGQISSEVPQNLSASRPQDRQFILSSKKLLLSDSGFYLCAWRGASWETQYFGPGTRLLVL.

This chain uses TRBV25-1 with TRBJ2-7, with a possible D match to TRBD2 (7 bases). In germline, CDR1 is MGHDK, CDR2 SYGVNS. V was shortened by 5 bases and J by 3 bases, with 11 bases between the two germline ends. The CDR3 spans 13 residues. The DNA of the CDR3 is TGTGCCAGCAGTTGGGGGGGGCGCTACGAGCAGTACGTC. It codes for CASSWGGRYEQYV.

CDR3 DNA: TGCGCCAGCAGCCAAGTTGGCAGGGTGGTGGGGGAGCAGTACTTC. Its translation: CASSQVGRVVGEQYF. The chain carries TRBV4-1 and TRBJ2-7; possibly TRBD1 for D (5 bases). Germline loops: CDR1 MGHRA, CDR2 YSYEKL. V lost 1 base to trimming and J lost 7 bases, with 17 bases between them. This CDR3 contains 15 residues.

V is TRBV9 and J is TRBJ1-2; D is unclear. The CDR3 totals 15 residues. CDR1 is SGDLS, CDR2 YYNGEE, per germline. Between the trimmed V and J ends, which lost 0 bases and 0 bases, there was a span of 9 bases. CDR3 sequence reads: CASSVVYTTNYGYTF. In nucleotides, the CDR3 is TGTGCCAGCAGCGTAGTTTACACAACTAACTATGGCTACACCTTC.